The entry that follows covers one T cell receptor (beta chain) sequence. The authors reverse transcribed all of the isolated RNA, so sequencing captured expressed TCRB transcripts. The data were produced by immunoSEQ multiplex PCR, yet TCRdb's version contains in-frame clones alone and is incomplete. There are under 950,000 clones in the sample; 17% occur only once, and 0.023% lies in the top ten. The V segment lost 2 bases and the J segment 10 bases; nucleotides outside the gene matches: 8. The CDR3 is 15 amino acids. CDR1 SGHTA and CDR2 FQGTGA come from the germline V gene. These data come from a study of beta chain features in type 1 diabetes.

This sequence joins TRBV7-3 and TRBJ2-1, with TRBD1 identical over 10 bases. Sequencing was done on a sample of naive CD4+ T cells from blood. The source is a woman younger than 30 in good health. The CDR3 DNA reads TGTGCCAGCAGCTTAGACGACAGGGGGCCAGACGAGCAGTTCTTC. Translated: CASSLDDRGPDEQFF.